The entry below gives a single TCR beta chain sequence along with its context. The antigen remains unidentified. The source of the sample is a study of CD8 T cells in Susac syndrome. Looking at the study overall: Patients with Susac syndrome were therapy-naive, on corticosteroids, or on intravenous immunoglobulin alone at blood draw.

Reverse transcription used about 0.45 to 1 ug RNA and random hexamers. From the immunoSEQ multiplex PCR reads, TCRdb called clonotypes with MiXCR, one entry per CDR3 protein. This table holds approximately 190,000 distinct CDR3 sequences, 95% found once. Study findings and constraints: Susac-specific public clones found in total CD8+ repertoires numbered around 16, and those in CD8+ TEMRA repertoires numbered five. It was acknowledged in the study that the number of individuals who were included in its TCR sequencing and HLA analysis was relatively small.

Germline V gene sequence: CDR1 SGHAT, CDR2 FQDESV (reference sequence). Trimming pared 1 base from V and 6 bases from J, leaving 10 bases between. The CDR3 sequence is 14 residues long. The TCR originated in a human donor with Susac syndrome. The rearrangement links TRBV11-1 to TRBJ2-1; D gene uncertain. Sequenced input: CD8+ T cells from PBMCs. This CDR3 is CASSLVLAGNEQFF. Written as DNA, the CDR3 is TGTGCCAGCAGCTTAGTTCTGGCTGGCAATGAGCAGTTCTTC.